The clone carrying this TCR beta chain was seen only a few times. No antigen is known for it. This CDR3 is built from 16 residues. The data stem from a study of T cells after yellow fever vaccination. On the study more broadly: With SMART-Seq v4 Ultra Low Input, the fractions containing low cell numbers were prepared. General study points: Booster sampling recovered most clones from primary vaccination (96% CD4, 88% CD8). FACS-sorted repertoires could harbor abundant contaminating bulk-population clonotypes. A weaker secondary response peaked on day 5, the primary on day 15.

TCRdb analysed the 5' RACE reads with MiXCR anew, one entry per CDR3 protein. The sample records hundreds of thousands of distinct CDR3 sequences, about 12% being singletons. The TCR comes from a man aged 25 to 40 who received the YFV17D yellow fever vaccine. This sequence joins TRBV12-2 and TRBJ2-1; TRBD1 is the table's D call, not checked against the DNA. TRBV12-2 represents a pseudogene. The sample in question was PBMCs, obtained on the day of the yellow fever booster vaccination. The CDR3 DNA follows: TGTGCAAGTCGCTTTAATTGGGACAGTCGGCCCCACCAGCAGTTCTTC. It specifies CASRFNWDSRPHQQFF.